This TCR beta chain stems from a study of identical twins. V was shortened by 11 bases and J by 3 bases, with 11 bases between the two germline ends. Per germline, CDR1 MDHEN and CDR2 SYDVKM. The length of the CDR3 is 12 residues. This clonotype was counted at least ten times. As yet, its antigen is unknown. Unique molecular identifiers were in the cDNA, with template-switch universal primer binding. TCRdb re-derived calls from the 5' RACE reads in MiXCR, one entry per CDR3 protein. The sample lists 640,000 or so distinct CDR3 sequences, around 6% occurring once. The study's findings and limits: Out-of-frame alpha sequences that twins shared showed excess low generation probability. Fewer insertions characterized abundant cord blood beta clonotypes, whereas memory repertoires showed none.

The chain carries TRBV28 and TRBJ2-1; the D is unclear. The specimen sequenced was naive T cells sorted from blood. This clonotype originated in a man aged 18 to 30 in good health. The CDR3 sequence is CASTDNYNEQFF. As DNA, the CDR3 is TGTGCCTCGACCGACAACTACAATGAGCAGTTCTTC.